What follows describes a single T cell receptor (beta chain). Its antigen specificity is not known. No qualities accompany the bases; no much larger clone lies one base away. This sample is drawn from a study of T cell responses to AZD1222 COVID-19 vaccine (dated by TCRdb to about 2021). Study-wide context: TCR sequencing covered roughly 230 trial participants: 200 to 220 given two doses of AZD1222 and around 26 given two doses of MenACWY control vaccine. Trial participants were enrolled by age into 18-55, 56-69 and 70-plus year subgroups, with roughly 160, 29 and 62 TCR-sequenced participants respectively.

The CDR3 regions of human TCRbeta chains were analyzed by immunosequencing. Processing in the source paper ran as follows. Repertoire TCRs were checked for matches against a reference library of SARS-CoV-2-specific TCRs that had been generated using the MIRA antigen-specificity platform. Breadth was defined as the fraction of unique TCRs that were SARS-CoV-2-associated, and depth was defined as the fraction of total T cells that were SARS-CoV-2-associated. Using the MIRA data, every spike-specific TCR was mapped to the spike region that the TCR reacted to and assigned to either a CD4 or a CD8 class. Log10-transformed breadth and depth values were compared by one-way ANOVA with Sidak's multiple comparisons tests. What TCRdb holds here is the immuneACCESS table cut down to in-frame rearrangements. Part of the clones is not present; checked against another copy, under half of the missing clones reflect an unresolved V gene, and the others are unexplained. V and J calls and clone size are those listed in that table; D and trimming were worked out from the DNA. In this sample the table shows fewer than 90,000 clones, 85% to 95% of which occur a single time. The ten top clones hold roughly 10% of the sample.

CDR1 and CDR2, per the germline V gene, are MNHEY and SVGAGI. Trimmed from V: 2 bases; trimmed from J: 8 bases; junction bases lacking a gene match: 10. Spanning cysteine to phenylalanine, the CDR3 consists of 15 amino acids. CDR3 DNA only is kept here, 45 bases in frame from base 1. What the work shows at the level of the full study, not this receptor alone: CD4 TCRs associated with the vaccine covered the entire spike protein, and the dominant responses were in regions 160-218 and 743-854. The 56-69-year group was small, and its depth increase did not reach significance, likely because of low power. Most participants were white British and females outnumbered males, and the authors suggested that clonal diversity may have been underestimated. After two AZD1222 doses, spike-specific TCR breadth and depth were significantly higher than at day 0 and than in MenACWY recipients. Because no day 14 peak-response samples were available, the repertoires could be characterized only after the peak T cell response. Conclusions about previously exposed vaccinees are limited, since just five or six AZD1222 recipients were seropositive for SARS-CoV-2 at baseline. Reportedly, close to half of the unique spike-specific TCRs recognized epitopes lying outside the regions that are mutated in the B.1.351 and B.1.1.7 variants.

This specimen's time point label, per the study, means: about 28 days (+/-7) after the second vaccine dose. Because spike-specific TCR depth and breadth did not differ between the two schedules, AZD1222 recipients who got a second dose at roughly 4 weeks were pooled with those who got a second dose at roughly 12 weeks. The vaccinee samples were drawn from two UK trials, COV001 and COV002, one of which was a single-blind randomized controlled phase 2/3 trial testing AZD1222 (ChAdOx1 nCoV-19) in healthy adults. For TCRbeta chain sequencing, PBMC samples were collected from trial participants at day 0 and at day 28 after the second dose.

This clonotype was sampled from an adult who received the AZD1222 COVID-19 vaccine. This receptor chain uses TRBV6-5 and TRBJ2-7; 9 bases in between match TRBD2. Sequenced here: peripheral blood, sampled 28 days after the second AZD1222 dose. The CDR3 region has the sequence CASSYTPSGKGKQYF. The DNA sequence follows: TGTGCCAGCAGTTACACCCCTAGCGGGAAGGGCAAGCAGTACTTC.